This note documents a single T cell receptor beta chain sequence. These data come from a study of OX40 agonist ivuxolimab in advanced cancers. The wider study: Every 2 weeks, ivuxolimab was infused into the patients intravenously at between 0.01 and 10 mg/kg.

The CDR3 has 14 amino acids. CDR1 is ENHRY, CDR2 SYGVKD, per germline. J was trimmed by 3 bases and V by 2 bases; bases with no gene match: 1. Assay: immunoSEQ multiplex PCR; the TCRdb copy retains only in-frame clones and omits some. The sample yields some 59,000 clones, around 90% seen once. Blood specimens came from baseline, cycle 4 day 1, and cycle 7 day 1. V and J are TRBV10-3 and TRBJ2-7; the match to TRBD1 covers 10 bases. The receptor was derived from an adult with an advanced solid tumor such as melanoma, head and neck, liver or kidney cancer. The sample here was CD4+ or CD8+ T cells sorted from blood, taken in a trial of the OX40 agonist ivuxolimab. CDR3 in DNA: TGTGCCATCAGTGAGGGGACAGGGGTCTACGAGCAGTACTTC. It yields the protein CAISEGTGVYEQYF.